A single sample is the source of the 24 T cell receptor beta chains below, sequenced in a study of blood T cell repertoires in COVID-19. Here immunoSEQ multiplex PCR was the method, and the copy in TCRdb shows in-frame clones only, minus some. The data hold a few hundred thousand clones, with roughly 90% observed a single time. Sequencing was done on a sample of peripheral blood. These receptors were taken from a woman aged 55 to 70 with acute or convalescent COVID-19.

This clone came up once. The rearrangement uses TRBV5-5 and TRBJ1-1; TRBD1 agrees at 9 bases. J gave up 1 base and V 2 bases, and 12 bases lay outside the gene matches. CDR3 length: 18 residues. Germline assignment: CDR1 SGHKS and CDR2 YYEKEE (reference sequence). The CDR3 nucleotides read TGTGCCAGCAGCTTCCACAGGGGGCGTTCGTTCGGGAACACTGAAGCTTTCTTT. The encoded protein is CASSFHRGRSFGNTEAFF.

This chain links TRBV30 with TRBJ1-6; possible D gene TRBD1, 6 bases. Germline CDR1 reads GTSNPN; CDR2 reads SVGIG (reference sequence). The ends were cut back, 8 bases at V and 10 bases at J, with 18 bases in the middle. The CDR3 is made up of 13 amino acids. DNA for the CDR3: TGTGCCGGGGAAACAGGACAGCTCTCACCCCTCCACTTT. This sequence encodes CAGETGQLSPLHF.

CDR3 in amino acids: CASPFRGGAYEQYF. The DNA of the CDR3 is TGTGCCAGCCCTTTCCGCGGGGGGGCCTACGAGCAGTACTTC. The genes are TRBV7-3 and TRBJ2-7, with 9 positions matching TRBD2. Unmatched junction bases numbered 7, after V lost 8 bases and J lost 2 bases. The CDR3 spans 14 residues. From germline, CDR1 is SGHTA and CDR2 FQGTGA. Drawing the rest from reference TRBV7-3 and TRBJ2-7, the complete variable domain is GAGVSQTPSNKVTEKGKYVELRCDPISGHTALYWYRQSLGQGPEFLIYFQGTGAADDSGLPNDRFFAVRPEGSVSTLKIQRTERGDSAVYLCASPFRGGAYEQYFGPGTRLTVT.

The CDR3 is CASSRTLQGNTEAFF. As DNA, the CDR3 is TGTGCCAGCAGCCGGACCCTACAGGGGAACACTGAAGCTTTCTTT. This chain joins TRBV7-9 and TRBJ1-1, with D maybe TRBD1 (6 bases). In germline, CDR1 is SEHNR, CDR2 FQNEAQ (reference sequence). V gave up 5 bases and J gave up 1 base, with 14 bases separating them. CDR3 length: 15 residues.

This clone was detected only once. The chain is built from TRBV12-3 or TRBV12-4 and TRBJ1-1, with D tentatively TRBD1 (6 bases). CDR3 length: 13 amino acids. V was cut by 6 bases and J by 1 base, with 9 bases left in between. DNA for the CDR3: TGTGCCAGCAGCCAGGGACAGAACACTGAAGCTTTCTTT. Its translation is CASSQGQNTEAFF.

This clone was seen a single time. This chain connects TRBV28 to TRBJ1-5; possible D gene TRBD1, 6 bases. The V gene lost 3 bases and the J gene lost 7 bases, with 10 bases spanning the gap. This CDR3 spans 13 amino acids. Germline V gene lookup returns CDR1 MDHEN and CDR2 SYDVKM. The CDR3 nucleotides are TGTGCCAGCAGTTTCAGGGGAAGGCAGCCCCAGCATTTT. As protein: CASSFRGRQPQHF.

V is TRBV28 and J is TRBJ2-7; TRBD1 aligns across 9 bases. The CDR3 runs to 16 residues. Looked up from germline, CDR1 is MDHEN and CDR2 is SYDVKM. V gave up 5 bases and J gave up 0 bases; unmatched junction bases: 8. The CDR3 is CASSKYGTGNSYEQYF. The CDR3 nucleotides read TGTGCCAGCAGTAAATATGGGACAGGGAACTCCTACGAGCAGTACTTC.

The genes are TRBV5-4 and TRBJ1-1, with 7 bases matching TRBD1. CDR1 SGHNT and CDR2 YYREEE come from the germline V gene (reference sequence). CDR3 size: 14 residues. V dropped 10 bases and J dropped 2; count of bases not matched to a gene: 11. The CDR3 loop is CAGQDSARNTEAFF. CDR3 DNA sequence: TGTGCCGGACAGGACAGCGCCCGAAACACTGAAGCTTTCTTT.

The chain combines TRBV28 with TRBJ2-3; 13 bases are shared with TRBD2. Germline V gene sequence: CDR1 MDHEN, CDR2 SYDVKM. J lost 0 bases, V lost 5 bases, and 14 bases had no gene match. There are 20 residues in the CDR3. The CDR3 sequence is CASSPTTGLAGSFSTDTQYF. The CDR3 region has the DNA TGTGCCAGCAGTCCGACGACGGGACTAGCGGGATCCTTTAGCACAGATACGCAGTATTTT.

The V gene is TRBV27, the J gene TRBJ2-7, with D possibly TRBD1 on 5 matching bases. Trimming took 3 bases from V and 5 from J, leaving 20 bases between them. From germline, CDR1 is MNHEY and CDR2 SMNVEV (reference sequence). The CDR3 has 16 residues. DNA for the CDR3: TGTGCCAGCAGTTTGGCCCGACAGAAAATGGTGGACGAGCAGTACTTC. Its translation: CASSLARQKMVDEQYF.

This chain connects TRBV7-8 to TRBJ2-1; TRBD2 matches at 7 bases. The CDR3 has 17 amino acids. The germline V gene encodes CDR1 SGHVS and CDR2 FQNEAQ. With V trimmed by 8 bases and J by 5 bases, 18 bases remained unmatched. As DNA, the CDR3 is TGTGCCAGCCGGGGCAGTAGAGTAGCGGGTGCTGACAATGAGCAGTTCTTC. Amino acids: CASRGSRVAGADNEQFF.

V usage is TRBV29-1 and J usage is TRBJ1-2; weak D call: TRBD1 (6 bases). Germline CDR1 SQVTM, CDR2 ANQGSEA. The CDR3 runs to 14 residues. V lost 4 bases and J 0 bases, leaving 12 bases between the germline ends. CDR3 region: CSVGGGRANYGYTF. Written as DNA, the CDR3 is TGCAGCGTTGGGGGGGGCAGAGCTAACTATGGCTACACCTTC.

V is TRBV7-8 and J is TRBJ1-5, with 8 bases that match TRBD1. Unmatched junction bases numbered 8, after V lost 4 bases and J lost 9 bases. The CDR3 is 14 amino acids. Germline V gene data show CDR1 as SGHVS and CDR2 as FQNEAQ. CDR3 loop: CASSWMDREPPQHF. As DNA, the CDR3 is TGTGCCAGCAGCTGGATGGACAGGGAGCCGCCCCAGCATTTT.

Here the CDR3 reads CAISLGQGAETQYF. Here the CDR3 DNA reads TGTGCCATCAGCCTGGGACAGGGGGCTGAGACCCAGTACTTC. The chain links TRBV10-3 to TRBJ2-5; TRBD1 matches 12 bases. J gave up 5 bases and V 6 bases, and 4 bases lay outside the gene matches. The CDR3 covers 14 residues. Per the germline V gene, CDR1 is ENHRY and CDR2 is SYGVKD.

The gene calls are TRBV27 and TRBJ1-6, with TRBD1 as a possible D gene (5 bases). V was clipped by 6 bases and J by 6 bases, with 6 bases between them. The length of the CDR3 is 12 residues. Germline CDR1 reads MNHEY; CDR2 reads SMNVEV (reference sequence). The CDR3 sequence: CASSRANSPLHF. CDR3 in DNA: TGTGCCAGCAGCAGGGCTAATTCACCCCTCCACTTT.

In its sample, this clone was seen once. The chain has TRBV12-3 or TRBV12-4 and TRBJ1-1; D may be TRBD1 (6 bases). V lost 5 bases and J lost 4, with 11 bases in between. The CDR3 length is 13 residues. CDR3 residues: CASSDQGITEAFF. As DNA, the CDR3 is TGTGCCAGCAGTGACCAGGGGATCACTGAAGCTTTCTTT.

The chain has TRBV5-1 and TRBJ1-5; 11 positions match TRBD1. CDR1 and CDR2 from the germline V gene are SGHRS and YFSETQ. This CDR3 is built from 15 residues. V lost 3 bases to trimming and J lost 6 bases; unmatched junction nucleotides: 5. DNA of the CDR3: TGCGCCAGCAGCTACGGGACAGGGGGAACTCAGCCCCAGCATTTT. Encoded protein: CASSYGTGGTQPQHF.

This clone was observed a single time. The chain carries TRBV9 and TRBJ1-1; 9 bases agree with TRBD1. Germline V gene sequence: CDR1 SGDLS, CDR2 YYNGEE. The J segment lost 0 bases and the V segment lost 3 bases, leaving 6 bases of the junction unmatched. The CDR3 has 16 amino acids. CDR3 sequence (DNA): TGTGCCAGCAGCGCCGGACAGGGGATCATGAACACTGAAGCTTTCTTT. Translated: CASSAGQGIMNTEAFF.

In DNA, the CDR3 is TGCGCCAGCAGCCAAGATGGACTCCCTCGGGATGAGCAGTTCTTC. Its translation: CASSQDGLPRDEQFF. The chain has TRBV4-1 and TRBJ2-1; D is perhaps TRBD2 (5 bases). Germline CDR1 is MGHRA and CDR2 is YSYEKL. The CDR3 consists of 15 residues. Trimming pared 0 bases from V and 8 bases from J, leaving 14 bases between.

V usage is TRBV19 and J usage is TRBJ2-7; D might be TRBD2 (6 bases). Germline V gives CDR1 LNHDA, CDR2 SQIVND (reference sequence). This CDR3 is built from 13 residues. The ends were cut back, 4 bases at V and 4 bases at J, with 11 bases in the middle. The CDR3 DNA follows: TGTGCCAGTAGTAGAGCTAGCGAGTACGAGCAGTACTTC. Amino acids: CASSRASEYEQYF.

A few counts support this clone. The chain carries TRBV6-2 or TRBV6-3 and TRBJ1-2; D is unresolved. CDR1 MNHEY and CDR2 SVGEGT come from the germline V gene. V gave up 3 bases and J gave up 8 bases, with 16 bases separating them. The CDR3 runs 14 residues. The CDR3 sequence: CASSYLDGTYGYTF. The CDR3 DNA is TGTGCCAGCAGTTATCTAGACGGAACCTACGGCTACACCTTC.

V and J are TRBV5-1 and TRBJ2-1, with 10 bases that match TRBD1. The CDR3 consists of 15 residues. Germline V gene data show CDR1 as SGHRS and CDR2 as YFSETQ. Trimming removed 0 bases from V and 7 bases from J; junction bases left unmatched: 4. The CDR3 sequence is CASSLALGQGNEQFF. In DNA form, the CDR3 reads TGCGCCAGCAGCTTGGCCTTGGGACAGGGGAATGAGCAGTTCTTC. Full variable domain (outside the CDR3, taken from reference TRBV5-1 and TRBJ2-1): KAGVTQTPRYLIKTRGQQVTLSCSPISGHRSVSWYQQTPGQGLQFLFEYFSETQRNKGNFPGRFSGRQFSNSRSEMNVSTLELGDSALYLCASSLALGQGNEQFFGPGTRLTVL.

CDR3 DNA sequence: TGTGCCAGCTCACCCCCGACAGGGAGGAACCAGTACTTC. It is translated as CASSPPTGRNQYF. The chain recombines TRBV18 with TRBJ2-5, with D maybe TRBD1 (7 bases). CDR1 is KGHSH and CDR2 is LQKENI in the germline V gene. This CDR3 is built from 13 residues. V shed 3 bases and J shed 10 bases, with 15 bases lying between them.

The V gene is TRBV18, the J gene TRBJ2-4; D possibly corresponds to TRBD1 (5 bases). V lost 6 bases and J 12 bases, leaving 15 bases between the germline ends. CDR1 and CDR2 (germline): KGHSH, LQKENI. The CDR3 has 12 residues. Here the CDR3 DNA reads TGTGCCAGCTCCCCGCTTGGACATGATCAGTACTTC. As protein: CASSPLGHDQYF.